This TCR beta chain was profiled in a study of chronic HIV infection and antiretroviral therapy. One entry per CDR3 protein results from TCRdb running MiXCR on the 5' RACE reads. The data hold some 46,000 distinct CDR3 sequences, with under 20% observed a single time. This CDR3 contains 15 residues. Per germline, CDR1 SGHAT and CDR2 FQNNGV. V was trimmed by 0 bases and J by 0 bases, leaving 8 bases between them. In this sample, this clonotype turned up a few times. This sequence was found in an adult who had HIV and had not received antiretroviral therapy, or was an uninfected healthy control (not recorded which). The genes are TRBV11-2 and TRBJ1-2; unclear D gene. The sequencing sample was made of peripheral blood. In nucleotides, the CDR3 is TGTGCCAGCAGCTTAGATGGAGGGACTAACTATGGCTACACCTTC. Translating gives CASSLDGGTNYGYTF.